This T cell receptor (beta chain) is from a study of blood T cell repertoires in COVID-19. This clone came up once. The J segment lost 6 bases and the V segment lost 4 bases, leaving 11 bases of the junction unmatched. The CDR3 extends over 17 amino acids. Germline CDR1 is KGHDR and CDR2 is SFDVKD. Profiling relied on immunoSEQ multiplex PCR, and the TCRdb table lists in-frame clones only, not all of them. In the table there are 250,000 to 300,000 clones, approximately 91% of which are singletons. The receptor was derived from a woman younger than 45 with acute or convalescent COVID-19. V and J are TRBV24-1 and TRBJ2-1; TRBD2 matches at 10 bases. Sequences were obtained from peripheral blood. The chain's CDR3 is CATSEVKGLAFSNEQFF. The DNA for the CDR3 is TGTGCCACCAGTGAGGTGAAGGGACTAGCGTTTTCCAATGAGCAGTTCTTC.